The T cell receptor (beta chain) under discussion was sequenced for a study of CD8+ T cells in alopecia areata. Study-level background: Twice daily, treated patients received 5 to 10 mg of oral tofacitinib. The study gave tofacitinib for 6 to 18 months, then 6 months off drug.

The authors extracted RNA and reverse transcribed it into cDNA as the sequencing template. Clones were read by immunoSEQ multiplex PCR, and TCRdb kept only the in-frame ones, dropping some. Here the sample spans approximately 210,000 clones, around 65% being singletons. This CDR3 spans 15 amino acids. Germline V gives CDR1 ENHRY, CDR2 SYGVKD. V was trimmed by 0 bases and J by 5 bases, leaving 13 bases between them. Details on this clone: Its specificity is not known.

The treatment denotes: oral pan-JAK inhibitor, 5-10 mg twice daily. Obtained from alopecia areata patients were lesional scalp punch biopsies along with peripheral blood. Points from the study as a whole: Scalp sequencing also captures normal skin's resident alphabeta T cells.

This clonotype was obtained from a human donor with alopecia areata. V gene TRBV10-3 combines with J gene TRBJ2-5; D possibly corresponds to TRBD2 (6 bases). Here the sequenced sample was CD4+ T cells sorted from blood, taken at week 4, from a patient treated with tofacitinib. CDR3 coding DNA: TGTGCCATCAGTGAGTCGGGTTCTAGCGTGGAGACCCAGTACTTC. Protein: CAISESGSSVETQYF.